The rows below give T cell receptor beta chains drawn from one sample of a study of blood T cell repertoires in COVID-19. Clones were read by immunoSEQ multiplex PCR, and TCRdb kept only the in-frame ones, dropping some. Counted here are roughly 450,000 clones, 90% occurring once; the ten biggest clones make up roughly 0.66%. Sequenced material: PBMCs or T cells enriched from blood (not recorded which). The source of these receptors is a man younger than 30 who had recovered from COVID-19. CDR3s include the opening cysteine and the closing phenylalanine or tryptophan. The order of the fields is D gene, clone size, J gene, V gene, CDR3 DNA, CDR3 protein. D genes are given only for firm matches. Not every row has a clone size; where given, it reads once, few, many or a size class.

TRBD1	NA	TRBJ2-7	TRBV10-3	TGTGCCACCCGGGACAGGGTACACGAGCAGTACTTC	CATRDRVHEQYF
NA	NA	TRBJ1-2	TRBV18	TGTGCCAGCTCACTCGGACAGTCTTATGGCTACACCTTC	CASSLGQSYGYTF
TRBD1	NA	TRBJ2-5	TRBV4-1	TGCGCCAGCAGCCAAGGGGACAGGGCCCAAGAGACCCAGTACTTC	CASSQGDRAQETQYF
NA	NA	TRBJ1-5	TRBV27	TGTGCCAGCAGGCTAGAGGAGGATAGTCAGCCCCAGCATTTT	CASRLEEDSQPQHF
NA	NA	TRBJ2-3	TRBV28	TGTGCCAGCAGTGGGGGAGGCCCCGGAAATACGCAGTATTTT	CASSGGGPGNTQYF
NA	few	TRBJ2-1	TRBV27	TGTGCCAGCAGTCCCATCTTGATCAGGGGCAAAAGCTACAATGAGCAGTTCTTC	CASSPILIRGKSYNEQFF
NA	few	TRBJ1-4	TRBV28	TGTGCCAGCAGCGCATCAGGGCGGGATAATGAAAAACTGTTTTTT	CASSASGRDNEKLFF
NA	NA	TRBJ1-1	TRBV12-3/TRBV12-4	TGTGCCACCACCATTGGCCGCGAAGCTTTCTTT	CATTIGREAFF
TRBD1	NA	TRBJ1-1	TRBV11-3	TGTGCCAGCAGCTTACGCAGGGGACAGCTGAACACTGAAGCTTTCTTT	CASSLRRGQLNTEAFF
TRBD1	NA	TRBJ2-3	TRBV3-1/TRBV3-2	TGTGCCAGCAGCCAACGAACAGGGGACCTCACAGATACGCAGTATTTT	CASSQRTGDLTDTQYF
TRBD1	NA	TRBJ1-4	TRBV6-5	TGTGCCAGCAAATTAGGACAGGGAAGGGAAAAACTGTTTTTT	CASKLGQGREKLFF
TRBD2	NA	TRBJ2-5	TRBV7-2	TGTGCCAGCAGCTTAGTTAGCGGGACCCAAGAGACCCAGTACTTC	CASSLVSGTQETQYF
NA	NA	TRBJ1-6	TRBV6-5	TGTGCCAGCAGTTCAGGGGTCAGCTCCTATAATTCACCCCTCCACTTT	CASSSGVSSYNSPLHF
NA	NA	TRBJ2-1	TRBV19	TGTGCCAGTAGTTTTCTTGGACAGAACAATGAGCAGTTCTTC	CASSFLGQNNEQFF
NA	NA	TRBJ1-6	TRBV27	TGTGCCAGCAGTTTGGAGGGTTCCTATAATTCACCCCTCCACTTT	CASSLEGSYNSPLHF
NA	NA	TRBJ1-2	TRBV20-1	TGCAGTGCTAAACAAGTCTATGGCTACACCTTC	CSAKQVYGYTF
NA	NA	TRBJ1-2	TRBV3-1/TRBV3-2	TGTGCCAGCAGCCAAGTTGAGCGGGGTCCTTACTATGGCTACACCTTC	CASSQVERGPYYGYTF
TRBD1	NA	TRBJ1-2	TRBV11-2	TGTGCCAGCAGCTCTACGACAGGGAGTCATGGCTACACCTTC	CASSSTTGSHGYTF
NA	few	TRBJ1-4	TRBV6-5	TGTGCCAGCAGTTATGGCAGGGGTGATGAAAAACTGTTTTTT	CASSYGRGDEKLFF
NA	few	TRBJ1-1	TRBV11-3	TGTGCCAGCAGCTTGATGGAGGATACTGAAGCTTTCTTT	CASSLMEDTEAFF
NA	NA	TRBJ1-1	TRBV13	TGTGCCAGCAGCTGGGGGTCCTGGGACACAAACACTGAAGCTTTCTTT	CASSWGSWDTNTEAFF
NA	once	TRBJ1-1	TRBV2	TGTGCCAGCATCCGTTCAGGGGCTCAGAACACTGAAGCTTTCTTT	CASIRSGAQNTEAFF
TRBD2	NA	TRBJ2-1	TRBV11-2	TGTGCCAGCAGCTTAGGGCGCGGGGGGGCCAGCAATGAGCAGTTCTTC	CASSLGRGGASNEQFF
NA	NA	TRBJ1-2	TRBV2	TGTGCCAGCGGGAGTGACACATTCTATGGCTACACCTTC	CASGSDTFYGYTF
NA	once	TRBJ1-2	TRBV29-1	TGCAGCGTTGAGGGCAGGGCTAACTATGGCTACACCTTC	CSVEGRANYGYTF
TRBD2	NA	TRBJ2-1	TRBV19	TGTGCCAGTAGTATAGCAAAAGTAGCGGGAGGGCCTTACAATGAGCAGTTCTTC	CASSIAKVAGGPYNEQFF
NA	NA	TRBJ1-5	TRBV5-6	TGTGCCAGCAGCTTTGGACAGACGAGCAATCAGCCCCAGCATTTT	CASSFGQTSNQPQHF
NA	once	TRBJ1-1	TRBV3-1/TRBV3-2	TGTGCCAGCAGCCTTTCGGGGTTGAACACTGAAGCTTTCTTT	CASSLSGLNTEAFF
TRBD2	few	TRBJ2-3	TRBV3-1/TRBV3-2	TGTGCCAGCAGCCTGGGGGGGGGAGGAGATACGCAGTATTTT	CASSLGGGGDTQYF
NA	NA	TRBJ1-2	TRBV19	TGTGCCAGTATTGACTGGGCTAACTATGGCTACACCTTC	CASIDWANYGYTF
TRBD1	NA	TRBJ1-1	TRBV7-9	TGTGCCAGCAGCCCCGGCGACAGGGTGTCGAACACTGAAGCTTTCTTT	CASSPGDRVSNTEAFF
NA	once	TRBJ1-3	TRBV5-1	TGCGCCAGCAGCACTCCCGACTCTGGAAACACCATATATTTT	CASSTPDSGNTIYF
NA	NA	TRBJ2-3	TRBV27	TGTGCCAGCAGGGCCTTCACAGATACGCAGTATTTT	CASRAFTDTQYF
NA	NA	TRBJ1-6	TRBV6-5	TGTGCCAGCAGTACTGGCTCCTATAATTCACCCCTCCACTTT	CASSTGSYNSPLHF
NA	NA	TRBJ1-3	TRBV11-2	TGTGCCAGCAGCTTAGATGCCCAGGGTGGAAACACCATATATTTT	CASSLDAQGGNTIYF
TRBD2	NA	TRBJ2-7	TRBV5-7	TGTGCCAGCAGCAGTACCGGGACTAGCACCCACGAGCAGTACTTC	CASSSTGTSTHEQYF
NA	few	TRBJ1-4	TRBV6-5	TGTGCCAGCACGGGTTCTGGGGGGGGCAGTGAAAAACTGTTTTTT	CASTGSGGGSEKLFF
NA	NA	TRBJ2-6	TRBV18	TGTGCCAGCTCACCCCTATTCCAGGGAACCGGGGCCAACGTCCTGACTTTC	CASSPLFQGTGANVLTF
TRBD1	NA	TRBJ2-5	TRBV2	TGTGCCAGCAATAGGGGGCTCCAAGAGACCCAGTACTTC	CASNRGLQETQYF
NA	NA	TRBJ1-2	TRBV4-2	TGTGCCAGCAGCCAAGTAAGGGGAACGGACTATGGCTACACCTTC	CASSQVRGTDYGYTF
TRBD1	NA	TRBJ2-2	TRBV25-1	TGTGCCAGCAGTGAACCGGGACAGTCATCGAACACCGGGGAGCTGTTTTTT	CASSEPGQSSNTGELFF
TRBD2	NA	TRBJ2-1	TRBV28	TGTGCCAGCAGATTTAGCGGGCAGACTACCTACAATGAGCAGTTCTTC	CASRFSGQTTYNEQFF
TRBD1	few	TRBJ1-2	TRBV6-5	TGTGCCAGCAGTTATTCTCCAGGGGGCGGCGGTGGCTACACCTTC	CASSYSPGGGGGYTF
NA	NA	TRBJ2-2	TRBV11-3	TGTGCCAGCAGCCCAGCGGGGACAAACACCGGGGAGCTGTTTTTT	CASSPAGTNTGELFF